The present T cell receptor (beta chain) was sequenced within a study of long-term antiretroviral therapy in people with HIV. Study-level background: The earliest specimens came about a decade ahead of the 2015 immediate-ART recommendation.

Version v3.0 of the immunoSEQ assay ran at survey level. Repertoires were generated with immunoSEQ multiplex PCR, while TCRdb's copy carries only in-frame clones and drops some. Counted here are some 17,000 clones, under 85% occurring once; the ten biggest clones make up over 14%. CDR1 MNHEY and CDR2 SVGAGI come from the germline V gene. The CDR3 loop spans 13 amino acids. The V end lost 3 bases, the J end lost 5 bases, and 10 bases lay between the germline ends. Sequencing was performed on unsorted PBMCs, taken around 2.5 years before starting antiretroviral therapy. The gene calls are TRBV6-5 and TRBJ1-1; D unresolved. The sequence was collected from a woman aged 45-65 years with HIV. Here the CDR3 reads CASSYYGDTEAFF. The CDR3, as DNA: TGTGCCAGCAGTTATTACGGAGATACTGAAGCTTTCTTT.